This TCR beta chain appears in the sequencing data of a study of vaccination and CD4 T cells after COVID-19. Study-level findings and limits: Convalescent patients' clones that were vaccine-specific were spike mono-reactive in 304 of 307 cases.

Treatment: roughly ten-day PBMC culture with coronavirus spike peptide pools or control peptides (ViraFEST assay). Scientists ran DNA taken from cultured CD4+ T cells through the Oncomine TCR Beta short-read assay for sequencing. Using the QIAamp micro DNA kit, genomic DNA was extracted from the CD4+ T cells that had been cultured. MiXCR, run by TCRdb on the PCR reads, gives a single entry per CDR3 protein. The sample contains some 14,000 distinct CDR3 sequences, about half of which appear only once. This clonotype has just one count. No antigen is known for it. The receptor was isolated from a human donor who had recovered from COVID-19. The source was CD4+ T cells from blood, cultured in vitro, collected before SARS-CoV-2 vaccination.

The CDR3 DNA sequence: TGTGCCAGCAGCAGAGACAGGGGGTTTAGTTCACCCCTCCACTTT. As protein: CASSRDRGFSSPLHF. The J gene is TRBJ1-6, the V gene TRBV13, with 9 bases that match TRBD1. Germline V CDR1 and CDR2: PRHDT, FYEKMQ (reference sequence). The CDR3 has 15 residues. J lost 9 bases, V lost 5 bases, and 8 bases had no gene match.